Below, one TCR beta chain is given with its context. Its antigen is not yet known. No per-base quality is available; no much larger clone lies one base away. This entry is derived from a study of cytomegalovirus exposure and HLA in healthy donors (dated by TCRdb to about 2017). At the level of the whole study: A later analysis indicated that the 120 validation repertoires were generated on the platform also employed for the 666 repertoires of the first cohort. A separate validation cohort of about 110 different subjects was used in addition to the approximately 610-subject first cohort. The aim of the study was to test whether cataloging public T cell receptors could identify signatures of past pathogen exposure. The study combined high-throughput TCR immunosequencing, statistical association of individual TCRs with disease status, and machine learning to predict cytomegalovirus infection status. The full study reports these points: A few of the identified cytomegalovirus-associated TCR beta chains were confirmed in vitro to be specific for cytomegalovirus antigens. It was suggested by the authors that the approach could potentially be generalized to other disease states and immunological phenotypes. In both the original and validation cohorts, the classifier was reported to diagnose cytomegalovirus status with high specificity and sensitivity. A later analysis found that TCRs clustered in the first cohort also tended to co-occur in the 120 or so validation repertoires, with just under 95% of cluster scores above 0. A total of fewer than 200 TCR beta chains were listed by the study as associated with cytomegalovirus. A later analysis had no HLA typing for the validation cohort, so co-occurrence there was scored across all 110 or so repertoires. Across donors, most TCR sequences were observed very rarely, whereas some public TCRs were present in many individuals.

Library preparation employed the immunoSEQ multiplex PCR assay. In the source study's methods: A statistical classification framework was built to diagnose cytomegalovirus status from the catalog of TCR beta chain sequences. Not all clones reach the TCRdb copy of this immuneACCESS table, which keeps in-frame sequences only. Checked studies attribute under half of the gap to unresolved V genes and leave the rest unexplained. V and J calls and clone size come straight from that table; D and trimming were deduced from the DNA. The sample yields around 250,000 clones; around 90% were counted once. About 0.36% of the sample rests with the top ten. Donors formed part of the validation cohort, which comprised over a hundred subjects and was distinct from the first cohort of 670 or so subjects. From the cysteine through the phenylalanine, the CDR3 covers 16 amino acids. The DNA shown is the 48-base CDR3, in frame from base 1. V gives up 1 base and J gives up 0 bases, and the segment between their germline ends measures 7 bases. CDR1 and CDR2 are read off the germline V gene (reference sequence) as LNHDA and SQIVND.

The chain couples TRBV19 to TRBJ1-6, with an unclear D gene assignment. The specimen was PBMCs. The receptor comes from a woman in her late teens or twenties in good health and CMV-seronegative. The CDR3 sequence is CASSIGRSSYNSPLHF. The bases read TGTGCCAGTAGTATAGGGCGGAGCTCCTATAATTCACCCCTCCACTTT. Where the CDR3 stops, the reference TRBV19 and TRBJ1-6 genes take over; the full variable domain is DGGITQSPKYLFRKEGQNVTLSCEQNLNHDAMYWYRQDPGQGLRLIYYSQIVNDFQKGDIAEGYSVSREKKESFPLTVTSAQKNPTAFYLCASSIGRSSYNSPLHFGNGTRLTVT.